The 22 T cell receptor beta chains in this list originate from one sample, sequenced in a study of immune heterogeneity within non-small cell lung tumors. Amplifying TCR beta CDR3 involved multiplex PCR carried out with 32 V and 13 J primers. One entry per CDR3 protein results from TCRdb running MiXCR on the multiplex PCR reads. The sample lists about 22,000 distinct CDR3 sequences, around a quarter occurring once. As template, the study used bulk tumor genomic DNA at 600 ng per sample. Far-apart biopsies, several per primary tumor, were taken during surgery. Patients went through curative surgery, and their non-small cell lung cancer was untreated and newly diagnosed. The sequencing sample was made of lung tumor tissue. Source of these receptors: a man aged 40-49 years with non-small cell lung cancer.

This clonotype has at least ten counts. CDR3 nucleotide sequence: TGTGCCAGCAGTTACTCGACACAGGGCTATGGCTACACCTTC. Protein product: CASSYSTQGYGYTF. The gene calls are TRBV6-6 and TRBJ1-2, with D possibly matching TRBD1 (6 bases). From germline, CDR1 is MNHNY and CDR2 SVGAGI (reference sequence). The CDR3 loop spans 14 amino acids. V gave up 0 bases and J gave up 4 bases, with 9 bases separating them.

A word on this clonotype: It is likely a read error, because the conserved phenylalanine at the end of the CDR3 is missing. The chain has TRBV5-1 and TRBJ2-1; the match to TRBD2 covers 11 bases. The CDR3 has 14 residues. CDR1 and CDR2 (germline): SGHRS, YFSETQ. Trimming cost V 3 bases and J 9 bases; bases outside gene matches: 5. For the CDR3, the DNA is TGCGCCAGCAGCTGGTCAGGGACTAGCGGTGAGCAGTTCTCC. It translates to CASSWSGTSGEQFS.

V is TRBV7-9 and J is TRBJ2-3, with 12 nucleotides matching TRBD2. The V segment lost 2 bases and the J segment 6 bases; nucleotides outside the gene matches: 9. The CDR3 is 17 residues long. Germline CDR1 and CDR2: SEHNR and FQNEAQ (reference sequence). DNA for the CDR3: TGTGCCAGCAGCTTAATGGGACTAGCGGGTTTAGGGGATACGCAGTATTTT. Its translation is CASSLMGLAGLGDTQYF.

In its sample, this clonotype is large. J is TRBJ2-1 and V is TRBV27, with 8 bases that match TRBD2. CDR1 is MNHEY, CDR2 SMNVEV, per germline (reference sequence). V shed 5 bases, J shed 4 bases, and the junction held 4 bases outside the gene matches. The CDR3 is made up of 14 amino acids. The CDR3 is CASSAIAGYNEQFF. In nucleotides, the CDR3 is TGTGCCAGCAGTGCTATAGCGGGATACAATGAGCAGTTCTTC.

Worth noting for this clonotype: One base away lies a much larger clone, so this may be a sequencing read error. V gene TRBV2 combines with J gene TRBJ2-2; D might be TRBD2 (7 bases). The CDR3 is 14 residues long. Looked up from germline, CDR1 is SNHLY and CDR2 is FYNNEI. This CDR3 is CASGEGGWSGELFF. CDR3 nucleotide sequence: TGTGCCAGCGGTGAGGGGGGGTGGAGCGGGGAGCTGTTTTTT.

This chain links TRBV7-6 with TRBJ2-3; no clear D. CDR3 length: 15 amino acids. The V end lost 1 base, the J end lost 4 bases, and 12 bases lay between the germline ends. Per the germline V gene, CDR1 is SGHVS and CDR2 is FNYEAQ. CDR3 residues: CASSLGGQTADTQYF. The CDR3 DNA sequence: TGTGCCAGCAGCTTAGGAGGCCAGACCGCAGATACGCAGTATTTT.

This clonotype is classed as medium-sized. V usage is TRBV3-1 and J usage is TRBJ1-6, with no clear D. The germline gives CDR1 LGHDT, CDR2 YNNKEL (reference sequence). The CDR3 spans 19 residues. Trimming removed 0 bases from V and 0 bases from J, with 15 bases in between. The CDR3 loop is CASSQDLVLSSSYNSPLHF. CDR3 DNA: TGTGCCAGCAGCCAAGATTTGGTTTTGAGTAGCTCCTATAATTCACCCCTCCACTTT. Filled out from reference TRBV3-1 and TRBJ1-6, the complete variable domain reads DTAVSQTPKYLVTQMGNDKSIKCEQNLGHDTMYWYKQDSKKFLKIMFSYNNKELIINETVPNRFSPKSPDKAHLNLHINSLELGDSAVYFCASSQDLVLSSSYNSPLHFGNGTRLTVT.

Here the CDR3 reads CATSDLLFGGQETQYF. The CDR3 DNA reads TGTGCCACCAGTGATTTGCTTTTTGGGGGTCAAGAGACCCAGTACTTC. The V gene is TRBV24-1, the J gene TRBJ2-5; D possibly matches TRBD1 or TRBD2 (5 bases each). The CDR3 totals 16 residues. In germline, CDR1 is KGHDR, CDR2 SFDVKD. V shed 0 bases and J shed 2 bases, with 12 bases lying between them.

This clonotype was seen only a few times. The rearrangement joins TRBV12-3 or TRBV12-4 to TRBJ2-3, with 9 bases lining up with TRBD1. This CDR3 is built from 16 residues. The V and J ends lost 6 bases and 1 base, in that order; junction bases with no gene match: 8. The DNA of the CDR3 is TGTGCCAGCAGCACCGGGACAGGGACTGGCACAGATACGCAGTATTTT. It yields the protein CASSTGTGTGTDTQYF.

This clonotype was counted many times. The chain is built from TRBV6-1 and TRBJ1-2; D gene uncertain. CDR1 and CDR2 (germline): MNHNS, SASEGT. The CDR3 spans 15 residues. Trimming took 6 bases from V and 2 from J, leaving 16 bases between them. The CDR3 reads CASRRRGGGNYGYTF. The CDR3 DNA reads TGTGCCAGCAGGCGACGGGGAGGCGGGAACTATGGCTACACCTTC.

This clonotype has a count of ten or more. V usage is TRBV6-1 and J usage is TRBJ2-7, with D unresolved. CDR3 length equals 11 residues. In germline, CDR1 is MNHNS, CDR2 SASEGT. Between the trimmed V and J ends, which lost 1 base and 10 bases, there was a span of 8 bases. The CDR3 DNA reads TGTGCCAGCAGTGAAGGCGGATCACAGTACTTC. Amino acid sequence: CASSEGGSQYF.

This clonotype was recorded many times. The V gene is TRBV12-3 or TRBV12-4, the J gene TRBJ2-1; TRBD2 might be the D (7 bases). Trimming cost V 6 bases and J 7 bases, with 19 bases left between them. This CDR3 has 15 amino acids. The CDR3 loop is CASSSSGLGGNEQFF. Written as DNA, the CDR3 is TGTGCCAGCAGCTCTAGCGGCCTAGGGGGGAATGAGCAGTTCTTC.

As for this clonotype: This may stem from a read error, because a much larger clone lies one nucleotide away. The J gene is TRBJ2-7, the V gene TRBV11-1, with 8 bases fitting TRBD1. CDR1 and CDR2 (germline): SGHAT, FQDESV (reference sequence). This CDR3 has 15 residues. CDR3 region: CANSLGTGEYYEQYF. CDR3 bases: TGTGCCAACAGCTTAGGGACAGGAGAGTACTACGAGCAGTACTTC.

This clonotype was observed a handful of times. The chain employs TRBV10-3 and TRBJ1-1; 7 nucleotides line up with TRBD1. Germline CDR1 ENHRY, CDR2 SYGVKD. The V gene end was trimmed by 2 bases and the J gene end by 5 bases; junction bases not matched to a gene: 8. The CDR3 has 15 amino acids. CDR3 protein: CAISEAPRGGTEAFF. The DNA for the CDR3 is TGTGCCATCAGTGAGGCGCCCAGGGGGGGGACTGAAGCTTTCTTT.

By sample share, this clonotype is medium-sized (0.01 to 0.1%). This chain connects TRBV20-1 to TRBJ2-3; 8 positions agree with TRBD1. With V trimmed by 4 bases and J by 4 bases, 7 bases remained unmatched. Germline CDR1 DFQATT, CDR2 SNEGSKA (reference sequence). This CDR3 comprises 14 residues. In nucleotides, the CDR3 is TGCAGTGCTATAAGGACAGGGAAACCAGATACGCAGTATTTT. Residues: CSAIRTGKPDTQYF.

Concerning this clonotype: A much larger clone differs by one base, so this may be a read error. The CDR3 region is CASSITGGGNQPKHF. The CDR3 DNA follows: TGTGCCAGTAGTATTACAGGGGGAGGCAATCAGCCCAAGCATTTT. The rearrangement links TRBV19 to TRBJ1-5; 8 nucleotides align to TRBD1. The germline V gene has CDR1 LNHDA and CDR2 SQIVND (reference sequence). The CDR3 loop spans 15 amino acids.

The table lists this clonotype with a count of one. This may arise from a read error, as a much more abundant clone is one base away. V usage is TRBV10-3 and J usage is TRBJ2-2, with 7 bases lining up with TRBD2. The CDR3 covers 15 residues. Germline V gene sequence: CDR1 ENHRY, CDR2 SYGVKD. Germline trimming cut 10 bases from V and 7 bases from J; bases unmatched to any gene: 15. CDR3 loop: CATASGGSNIGELFF. The CDR3 region has the DNA TGTGCCACCGCGTCGGGGGGAAGTAATATCGGGGAGCTGTTTTTT.

In this sample, this clonotype turned up many times. The chain recombines TRBV10-3 with TRBJ2-3, with D perhaps TRBD1 (5 bases). The CDR3 runs to 16 residues. V was clipped by 6 bases and J by 0 bases, with 16 bases between them. The germline gives CDR1 ENHRY, CDR2 SYGVKD. The CDR3 DNA follows: TGTGCCATCAGAACTCACAGGAGTGAAAGCACAGATACGCAGTATTTT. This encodes CAIRTHRSESTDTQYF.

This clonotype was recorded many times. This chain connects TRBV28 to TRBJ2-7; no firm D call. The CDR3 spans 11 residues. Germline CDR1 and CDR2: MDHEN and SYDVKM. The V gene lost 4 bases and the J gene lost 12 bases, with 13 bases spanning the gap. Here the CDR3 reads CASSSQTSWYF. The CDR3, as DNA: TGTGCCAGCAGTTCACAGACATCCTGGTACTTC.

This clonotype came up a few times. V usage is TRBV7-9 and J usage is TRBJ2-7; 10 positions agree with TRBD2. J lost 7 bases, V lost 5 bases, and 8 bases had no gene match. CDR1 is SEHNR, CDR2 FQNEAQ, per germline (reference sequence). The CDR3 spans 14 residues. The CDR3 region has the DNA TGTGCCAGCAGCCGATCTAGCGGGAGTAGAGAGCAGTACTTC. Amino acid sequence: CASSRSSGSREQYF.

The chain links TRBV18 to TRBJ2-4; TRBD2 matches at 13 bases. J gave up 8 bases and V 1 base, and 2 bases lay outside the gene matches. Germline loops: CDR1 KGHSH, CDR2 LQKENI. The CDR3 sequence is 15 residues long. The CDR3 DNA reads TGTGCCAGCTCACCACGGACTAGCGGGAGAGACATTCAGTACTTC. Translation: CASSPRTSGRDIQYF.

Remarks on this clonotype: It may be a read error: a sequence one base away is much more abundant. The gene calls are TRBV30 and TRBJ1-2; the D gene is possibly TRBD1 (6 bases). V was cut by 4 bases and J by 2 bases, with 23 bases left in between. The CDR3 loop spans 17 amino acids. Germline V lookup: CDR1 GTSNPN, CDR2 SVGIG (reference sequence). The CDR3 sequence: CAWIGGTRSGENYGYTF. DNA for the CDR3: TGTGCCTGGATAGGTGGGACTCGGTCAGGGGAAAACTATGGCTACACCTTC.